This TCR beta chain was observed in a study of cytomegalovirus exposure and HLA in healthy donors. Losses at the gene ends were 6 bases for V and 0 bases for J; bases not matched to a gene: 8. Per the germline V gene, CDR1 is SNHLY and CDR2 is FYNNEI. The CDR3 has 16 residues. PCR used 60 Vbeta primers and 13 Jbeta primers. Repertoires were generated with immunoSEQ multiplex PCR, while TCRdb's copy carries only in-frame clones and drops some. The table has about 77,000 clones, under 80% seen once. The chain couples TRBV2 to TRBJ1-3, with 7 bases aligning to TRBD1. The sample consisted of PBMCs. This TCR derives from a man aged 35 to 55 in good health and CMV-seronegative. The CDR3 loop reads CASSDRALLSGNTIYF. CDR3 sequence (DNA): TGTGCCAGCAGCGACAGGGCCCTTCTCTCTGGAAACACCATATATTTT.